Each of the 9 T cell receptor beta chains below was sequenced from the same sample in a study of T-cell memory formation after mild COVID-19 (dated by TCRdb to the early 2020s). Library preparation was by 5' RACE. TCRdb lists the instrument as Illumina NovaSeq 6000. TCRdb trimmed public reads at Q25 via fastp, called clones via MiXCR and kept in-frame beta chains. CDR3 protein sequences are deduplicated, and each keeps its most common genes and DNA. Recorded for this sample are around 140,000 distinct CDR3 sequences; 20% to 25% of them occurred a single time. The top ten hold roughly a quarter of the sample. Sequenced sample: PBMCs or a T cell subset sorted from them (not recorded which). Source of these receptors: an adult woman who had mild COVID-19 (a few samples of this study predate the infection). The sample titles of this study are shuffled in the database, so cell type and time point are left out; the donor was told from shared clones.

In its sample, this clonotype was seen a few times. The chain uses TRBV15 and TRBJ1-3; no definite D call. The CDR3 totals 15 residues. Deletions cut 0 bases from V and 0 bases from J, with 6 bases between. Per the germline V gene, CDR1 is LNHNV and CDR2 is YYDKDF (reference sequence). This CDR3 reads CATSRDRSSGNTIYF. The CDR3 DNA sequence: TGTGCCACCAGCAGAGACAGGAGCTCTGGAAACACCATATATTTT.

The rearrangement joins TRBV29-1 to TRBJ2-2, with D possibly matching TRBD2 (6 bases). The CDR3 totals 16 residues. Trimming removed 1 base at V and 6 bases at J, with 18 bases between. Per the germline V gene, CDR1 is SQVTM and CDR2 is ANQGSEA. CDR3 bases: TGCAGCGTTGAAGGCTTAGCGGTGACTGGATCCGGGGAGCTGTTTTTT. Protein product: CSVEGLAVTGSGELFF.

The CDR3 region is CASSLGADLGRYEQYF. CDR3 nucleotide sequence: TGTGCCAGCAGCTTGGGGGCGGACCTAGGTCGGTACGAGCAGTACTTC. V is TRBV5-6 and J is TRBJ2-7, with D unclear. The V gene's germline CDR1 is SGHDT and CDR2 YYEEEE. The CDR3 covers 16 residues. Trimming pared 0 bases from V and 4 bases from J, leaving 17 bases between. The whole variable domain, remainder taken from reference TRBV5-6 and TRBJ2-7, is DAGVTQSPTHLIKTRGQQVTLRCSPKSGHDTVSWYQQALGQGPQFIFQYYEEEERQRGNFPDRFSGHQFPNYSSELNVNALLLGDSALYLCASSLGADLGRYEQYFGPGTRLTVT.

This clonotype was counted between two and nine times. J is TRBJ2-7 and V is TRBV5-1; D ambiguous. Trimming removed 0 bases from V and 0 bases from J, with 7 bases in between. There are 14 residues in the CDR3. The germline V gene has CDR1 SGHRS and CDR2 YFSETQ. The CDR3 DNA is TGCGCCAGCAGCTTGGTATGGGGCTCCTACGAGCAGTACTTC. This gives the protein CASSLVWGSYEQYF.

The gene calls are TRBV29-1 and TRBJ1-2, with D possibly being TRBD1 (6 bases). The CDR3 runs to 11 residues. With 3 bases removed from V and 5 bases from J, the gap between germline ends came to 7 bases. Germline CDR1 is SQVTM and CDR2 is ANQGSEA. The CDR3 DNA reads TGCAGCGTTGACCAGGGGTATGGCTACACCTTC. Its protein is CSVDQGYGYTF. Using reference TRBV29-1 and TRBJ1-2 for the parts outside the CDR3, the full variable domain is SAVISQKPSRDICQRGTSLTIQCQVDSQVTMMFWYRQQPGQSLTLIATANQGSEATYESGFVIDKFPISRPNLTFSTLTVSNMSPEDSSIYLCSVDQGYGYTFGSGTRLTVV.

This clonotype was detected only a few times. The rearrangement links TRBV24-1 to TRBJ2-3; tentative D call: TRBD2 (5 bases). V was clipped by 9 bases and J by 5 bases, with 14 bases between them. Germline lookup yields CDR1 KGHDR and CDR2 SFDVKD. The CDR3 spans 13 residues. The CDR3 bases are TGTGCCACCTCGGGAACTAGAGGAGATACGCAGTATTTT. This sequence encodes CATSGTRGDTQYF.

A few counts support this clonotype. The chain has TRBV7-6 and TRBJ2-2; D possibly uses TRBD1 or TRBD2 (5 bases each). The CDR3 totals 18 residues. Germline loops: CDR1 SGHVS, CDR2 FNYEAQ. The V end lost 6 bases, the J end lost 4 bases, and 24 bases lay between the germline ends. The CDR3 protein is CASRISPRDGTATGELFF. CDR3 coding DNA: TGTGCCAGCAGAATTAGTCCCCGGGACGGAACAGCCACCGGGGAGCTGTTTTTT.

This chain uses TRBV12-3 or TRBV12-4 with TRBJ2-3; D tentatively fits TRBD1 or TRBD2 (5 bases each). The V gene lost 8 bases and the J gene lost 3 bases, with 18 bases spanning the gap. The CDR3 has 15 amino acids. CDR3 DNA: TGTGCCAGCGGACTTGGGCCCCCAGGGACAGATACGCAGTATTTT. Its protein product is CASGLGPPGTDTQYF.

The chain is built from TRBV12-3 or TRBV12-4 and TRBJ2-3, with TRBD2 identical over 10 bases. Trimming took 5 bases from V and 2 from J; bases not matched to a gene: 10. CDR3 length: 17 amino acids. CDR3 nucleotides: TGTGCCAGCAGTCTTAACGTGCTAGCGGGAGCCACAGATACGCAGTATTTT. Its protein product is CASSLNVLAGATDTQYF.